A selection of T cell receptor beta chains follows, all from one sample in a study of blood T cell repertoires in COVID-19. The repertoire was sequenced with immunoSEQ multiplex PCR; TCRdb's copy has only in-frame clones and lacks some. Here the sample spans some 150,000 clones, roughly 80% being singletons. Sequencing input: peripheral blood. These receptors came from a human donor in a cohort sampled during active COVID-19. Both conserved end residues are part of each CDR3. Each record gives: V gene, J gene, CDR3 protein.

TRBV5-1	TRBJ1-3	CASSLFQGSGNTIYF
TRBV12-3/TRBV12-4	TRBJ2-5	CASSSRETQYF
TRBV11-2	TRBJ2-3	CASSHPRLAGMLTDTQYF
TRBV27	TRBJ1-1	CASRFLRDRNTEAFF
TRBV27	TRBJ2-6	CASRGRGHSGANVLTF
TRBV18	TRBJ1-4	CASSPPGQYNEKLFF
TRBV27	TRBJ2-3	CASSTLGQTSTDTQYF
TRBV27	TRBJ2-3	CASSLNFWRGATDTQYF
TRBV15	TRBJ2-5	CATSRDRASETQYF
TRBV19	TRBJ1-2	CASSIDRYGYTF
TRBV5-1	TRBJ2-3	CASSPEGGGAFTQYF
TRBV9	TRBJ2-1	CASSVATGTSGANEQFF
TRBV11-2	TRBJ2-3	CASSRDSGFSTDTQYF
TRBV4-1	TRBJ2-1	CASSPRSGVGSYNEQFF
TRBV5-1	TRBJ1-5	CASSQDSGNQPQHF
TRBV5-8	TRBJ1-5	CASSSDRSPQHF
TRBV5-6	TRBJ1-1	CASTGGSTEAFF
TRBV25-1	TRBJ1-1	CASSAPGQNTEAFF
TRBV19	TRBJ1-4	CASSTTDRRNEKLFF
TRBV20-1	TRBJ1-1	CSARAYEAFF
TRBV7-8	TRBJ1-2	CASSFDRNYGYTF
TRBV18	TRBJ2-1	CASSPKTDRADSYNEQFF
TRBV27	TRBJ2-3	CASSGQWADTQYF
TRBV11-2	TRBJ2-7	CASSLEAIRLAGGSEQYF
TRBV10-3	TRBJ1-5	CAISGTANQPQHF
TRBV12-5	TRBJ2-7	CASGVTGIEQYF
TRBV7-2	TRBJ2-3	CASSLGLGGDTQYF
TRBV12-3/TRBV12-4	TRBJ1-2	CASSLRARYGYTF
TRBV5-1	TRBJ1-2	CASRFPGQGNYGYTF
TRBV19	TRBJ1-4	CASSVQGPSNEKLFF
TRBV18	TRBJ2-5	CASSPGTPQGQETQYF
TRBV5-8	TRBJ2-7	CASSYRSYEQYF
TRBV19	TRBJ2-7	CATGTGGPFEQYF
TRBV27	TRBJ2-3	CASSLNPDYADTQYF
TRBV7-9	TRBJ2-7	CASNERGGPYEQYF
TRBV29-1	TRBJ2-3	CSVGRDTDTQYF
TRBV5-5	TRBJ2-3	CASSSNWPGQGADTQYF
TRBV11-2	TRBJ2-1	CASSLSGNEQFF